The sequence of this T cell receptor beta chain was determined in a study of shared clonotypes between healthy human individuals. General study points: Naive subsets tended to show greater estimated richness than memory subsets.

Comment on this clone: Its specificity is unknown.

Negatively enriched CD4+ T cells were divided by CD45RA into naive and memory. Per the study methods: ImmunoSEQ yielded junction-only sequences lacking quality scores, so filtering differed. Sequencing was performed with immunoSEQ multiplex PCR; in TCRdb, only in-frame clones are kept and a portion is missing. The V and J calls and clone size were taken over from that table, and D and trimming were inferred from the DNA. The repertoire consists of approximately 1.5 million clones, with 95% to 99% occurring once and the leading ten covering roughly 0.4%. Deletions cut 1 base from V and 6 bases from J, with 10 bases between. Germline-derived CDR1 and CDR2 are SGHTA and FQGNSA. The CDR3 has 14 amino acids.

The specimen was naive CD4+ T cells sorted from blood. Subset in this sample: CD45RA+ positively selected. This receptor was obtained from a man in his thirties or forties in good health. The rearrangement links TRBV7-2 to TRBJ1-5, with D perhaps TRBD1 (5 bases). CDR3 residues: CASSLVAGTQPQHF. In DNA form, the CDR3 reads TGTGCCAGCAGCTTAGTGGCGGGGACTCAGCCCCAGCATTTT.